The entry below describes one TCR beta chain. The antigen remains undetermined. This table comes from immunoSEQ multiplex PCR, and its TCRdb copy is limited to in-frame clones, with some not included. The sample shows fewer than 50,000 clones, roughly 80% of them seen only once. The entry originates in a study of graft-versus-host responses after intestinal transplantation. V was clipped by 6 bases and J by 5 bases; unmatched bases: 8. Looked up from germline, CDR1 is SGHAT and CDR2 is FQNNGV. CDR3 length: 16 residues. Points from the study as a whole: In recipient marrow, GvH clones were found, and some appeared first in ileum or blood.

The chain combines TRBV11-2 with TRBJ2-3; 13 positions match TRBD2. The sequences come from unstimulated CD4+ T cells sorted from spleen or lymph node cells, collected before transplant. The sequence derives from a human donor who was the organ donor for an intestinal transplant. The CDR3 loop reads CASSPGLAGFRDTQYF. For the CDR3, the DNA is TGTGCCAGCAGTCCGGGACTAGCGGGATTTAGAGATACGCAGTATTTT.